This entry concerns a single T cell receptor (beta chain). Antigen unknown. The data originate from a study of vaccination and CD4 T cells after COVID-19. Oncomine TCR Beta short-read sequencing was applied to DNA from cultured CD4+ T cells. From cultured CD4+ T cells, genomic DNA was extracted. TCRdb re-called the PCR reads through MiXCR, storing one row per CDR3 protein. The sample includes some 7,000 distinct CDR3 sequences, more than 60% seen only once; the top ten take around 17%. The CDR3 is 14 amino acids. Germline V gene data show CDR1 as LNHNV and CDR2 as YYDKDF (reference sequence). Trimming removed 0 bases at V and 8 bases at J, with 13 bases between. Described treatment: roughly 10-day PBMC culture with coronavirus spike peptide pools or control peptides (ViraFEST assay).

V gene TRBV15 combines with J gene TRBJ1-1, with D unclear. The clonotype comes from a human donor who had recovered from COVID-19. What was sequenced was CD4+ T cells from blood, cultured in vitro. The CDR3 here is CATSRDLGGWEAFF. The CDR3 nucleotides read TGTGCCACCAGCAGAGATTTGGGAGGCTGGGAAGCTTTCTTT.